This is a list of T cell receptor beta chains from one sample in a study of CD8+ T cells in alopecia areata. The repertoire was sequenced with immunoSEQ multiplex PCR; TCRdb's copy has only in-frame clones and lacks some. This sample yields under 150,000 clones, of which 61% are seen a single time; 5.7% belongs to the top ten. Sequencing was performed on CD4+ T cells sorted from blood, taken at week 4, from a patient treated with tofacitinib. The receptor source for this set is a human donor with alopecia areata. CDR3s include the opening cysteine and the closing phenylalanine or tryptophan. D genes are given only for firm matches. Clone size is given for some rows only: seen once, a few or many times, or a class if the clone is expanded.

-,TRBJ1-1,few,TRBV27,TGTGCCAGCATTGGATGGGGTTCTGAAGCTTTCTTT,CASIGWGSEAFF
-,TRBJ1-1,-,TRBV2,TGTGCCAGCAGTCGGGACTACGCGGGCACTGAAGCTTTCTTT,CASSRDYAGTEAFF
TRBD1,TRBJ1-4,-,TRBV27,TGTGCCAGCAGTACCTATTCACAGGGGGCAGGTGAAAAACTGTTTTTT,CASSTYSQGAGEKLFF
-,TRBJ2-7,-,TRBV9,TGTGCCAGCAGCGTACAGGCAGAACCCTACGAGCAGTACTTC,CASSVQAEPYEQYF
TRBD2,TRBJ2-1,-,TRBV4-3,TGCGCCAGCAGCTTACGACTAGCGGGGGGGCTATACAATGAGCAGTTCTTC,CASSLRLAGGLYNEQFF
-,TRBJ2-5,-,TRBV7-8,TGTGCCAGCAGCAGATTTCGGGGCAGTAAAGAGACCCAGTACTTC,CASSRFRGSKETQYF
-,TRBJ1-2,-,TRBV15,TGTGCCACCAGCAGAGATCCCATCGCGGGTGGCTACACCTTC,CATSRDPIAGGYTF
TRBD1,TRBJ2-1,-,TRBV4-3,TGCGCCAGCAGCCATCCCACAGGGGGCGCGGCGGGGGCCTACAATGAGCAGTTCTTC,CASSHPTGGAAGAYNEQFF
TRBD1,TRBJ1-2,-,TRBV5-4,TGTGCCAGCAGCTCGTGGACAGGGCGCGGCTACACCTTC,CASSSWTGRGYTF
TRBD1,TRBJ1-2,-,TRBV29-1,TGCAGCGTTGCCAACAGGGGGTCCTATGGCTACACCTTC,CSVANRGSYGYTF
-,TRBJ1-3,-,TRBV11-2,TGTGCCAGCAGCTTAGTCTCGAACACCATATATTTT,CASSLVSNTIYF
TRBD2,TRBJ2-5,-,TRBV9,TGTGCCAGCAGCATCTACGGGGGGAGAGGAGAGACCCAGTACTTC,CASSIYGGRGETQYF
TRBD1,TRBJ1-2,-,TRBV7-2,TGTGCCAGCAGCTTAGGACAGGGCTTCTATGGCTACACCTTC,CASSLGQGFYGYTF
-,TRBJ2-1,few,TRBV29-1,TGCAGCGTTCAGCGTAGACAGGCCTACAATGAGCAGTTCTTC,CSVQRRQAYNEQFF
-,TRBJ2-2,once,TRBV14,TGTGCCAGCAGCCTCCCTCCGCAGGGAACGAACACCGGGGAGCTGTTTTTT,CASSLPPQGTNTGELFF